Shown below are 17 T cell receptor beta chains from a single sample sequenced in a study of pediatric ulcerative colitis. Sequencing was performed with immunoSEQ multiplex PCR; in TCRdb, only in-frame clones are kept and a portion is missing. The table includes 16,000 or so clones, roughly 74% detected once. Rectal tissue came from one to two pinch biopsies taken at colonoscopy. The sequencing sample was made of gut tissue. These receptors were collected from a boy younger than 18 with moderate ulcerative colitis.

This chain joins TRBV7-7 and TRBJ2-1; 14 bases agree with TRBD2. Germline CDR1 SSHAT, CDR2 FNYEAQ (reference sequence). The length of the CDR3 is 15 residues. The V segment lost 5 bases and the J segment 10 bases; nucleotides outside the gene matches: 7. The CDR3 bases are TGTGCCAGCAGCCTGACTAGCGGGAGGGCCGAGGAGCAGTTCTTC. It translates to CASSLTSGRAEEQFF.

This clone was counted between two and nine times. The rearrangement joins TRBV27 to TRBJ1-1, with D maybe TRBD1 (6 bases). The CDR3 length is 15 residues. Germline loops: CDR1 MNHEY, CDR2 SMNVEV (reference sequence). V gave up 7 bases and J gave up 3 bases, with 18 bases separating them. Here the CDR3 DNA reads TGTGCCAGCACCGGGGCGCAGGGGATGTACACTGAAGCTTTCTTT. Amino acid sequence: CASTGAQGMYTEAFF.

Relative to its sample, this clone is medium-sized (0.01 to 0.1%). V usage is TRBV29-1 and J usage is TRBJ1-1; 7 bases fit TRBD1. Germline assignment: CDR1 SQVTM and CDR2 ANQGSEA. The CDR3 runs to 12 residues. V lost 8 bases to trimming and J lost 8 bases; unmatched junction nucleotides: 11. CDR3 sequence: CSYHRGSQEAFF. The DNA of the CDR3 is TGCAGCTACCACAGGGGTAGTCAGGAAGCTTTCTTT.

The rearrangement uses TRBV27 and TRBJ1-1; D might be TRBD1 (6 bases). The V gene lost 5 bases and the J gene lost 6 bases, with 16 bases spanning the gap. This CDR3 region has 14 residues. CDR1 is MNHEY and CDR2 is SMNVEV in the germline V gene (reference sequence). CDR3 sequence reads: CASSPRTDSPEAFF. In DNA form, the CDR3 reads TGTGCCAGCAGTCCAAGGACAGATAGTCCTGAAGCTTTCTTT.

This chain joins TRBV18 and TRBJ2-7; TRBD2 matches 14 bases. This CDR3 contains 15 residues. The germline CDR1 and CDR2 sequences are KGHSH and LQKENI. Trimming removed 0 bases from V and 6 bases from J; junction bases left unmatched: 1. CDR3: CASSPPGLAGAEQYF. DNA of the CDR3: TGTGCCAGCTCACCACCGGGACTAGCGGGAGCCGAGCAGTACTTC.

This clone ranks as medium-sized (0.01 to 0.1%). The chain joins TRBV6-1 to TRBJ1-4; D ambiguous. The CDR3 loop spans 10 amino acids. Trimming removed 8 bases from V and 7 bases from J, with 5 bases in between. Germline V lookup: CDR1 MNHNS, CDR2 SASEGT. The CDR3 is CASFAEKLFF. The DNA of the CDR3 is TGTGCCAGCTTTGCTGAAAAACTGTTTTTT.

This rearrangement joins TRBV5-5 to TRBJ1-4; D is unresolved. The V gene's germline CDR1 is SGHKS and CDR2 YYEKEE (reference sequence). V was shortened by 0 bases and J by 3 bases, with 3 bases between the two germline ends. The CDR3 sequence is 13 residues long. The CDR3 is CASSLAPNEKLFF. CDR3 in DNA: TGTGCCAGCAGCTTGGCCCCTAATGAAAAACTGTTTTTT. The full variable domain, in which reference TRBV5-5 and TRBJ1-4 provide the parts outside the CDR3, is DAGVTQSPTHLIKTRGQQVTLRCSPISGHKSVSWYQQVLGQGPQFIFQYYEKEERGRGNFPDRFSARQFPNYSSELNVNALLLGDSALYLCASSLAPNEKLFFGSGTQLSVL.

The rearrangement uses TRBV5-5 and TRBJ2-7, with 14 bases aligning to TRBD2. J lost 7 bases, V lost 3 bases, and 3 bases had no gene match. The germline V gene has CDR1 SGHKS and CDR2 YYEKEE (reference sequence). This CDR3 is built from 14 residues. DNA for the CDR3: TGTGCCAGCAGCTCCGGGACTAGCGGGGGAGAGCAGTACTTC. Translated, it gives CASSSGTSGGEQYF. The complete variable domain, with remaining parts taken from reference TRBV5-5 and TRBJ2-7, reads DAGVTQSPTHLIKTRGQQVTLRCSPISGHKSVSWYQQVLGQGPQFIFQYYEKEERGRGNFPDRFSARQFPNYSSELNVNALLLGDSALYLCASSSGTSGGEQYFGPGTRLTVT.

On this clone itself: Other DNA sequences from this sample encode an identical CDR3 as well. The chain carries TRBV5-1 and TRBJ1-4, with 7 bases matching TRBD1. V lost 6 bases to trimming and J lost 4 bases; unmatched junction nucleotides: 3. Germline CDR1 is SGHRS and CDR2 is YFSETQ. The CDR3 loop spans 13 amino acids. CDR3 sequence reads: CASKTGSNEKLFF. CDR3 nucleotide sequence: TGCGCCAGCAAGACAGGGAGTAATGAAAAACTGTTTTTT.

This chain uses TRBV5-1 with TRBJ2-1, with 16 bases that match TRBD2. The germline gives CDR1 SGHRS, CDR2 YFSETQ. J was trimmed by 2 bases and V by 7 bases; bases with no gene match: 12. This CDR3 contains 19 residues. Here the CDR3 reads CASLKAPGLAGGPYNEQFF. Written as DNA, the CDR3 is TGCGCCAGCCTCAAAGCCCCGGGACTAGCGGGAGGGCCCTACAATGAGCAGTTCTTC.

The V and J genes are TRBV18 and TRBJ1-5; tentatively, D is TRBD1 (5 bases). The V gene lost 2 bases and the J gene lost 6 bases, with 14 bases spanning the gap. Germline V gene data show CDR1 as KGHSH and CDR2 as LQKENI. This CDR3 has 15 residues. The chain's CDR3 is CASSPIFQGVQPQHF. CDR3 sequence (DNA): TGTGCCAGCTCACCAATCTTCCAGGGCGTTCAGCCCCAGCATTTT.

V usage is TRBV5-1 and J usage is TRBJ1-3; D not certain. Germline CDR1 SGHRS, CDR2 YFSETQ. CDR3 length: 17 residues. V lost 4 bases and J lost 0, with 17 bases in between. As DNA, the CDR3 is TGCGCCAGCAGCCCCCGGGCCGACATACTCTCTGGAAACACCATATATTTT. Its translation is CASSPRADILSGNTIYF.

CDR3 in amino acids: CASSSRDRAVYEQYF. CDR3 coding DNA: TGTGCCAGCAGCTCTCGGGACAGGGCGGTCTACGAGCAGTACTTC. This chain links TRBV5-4 with TRBJ2-7; 9 bases line up with TRBD1. Trimming took 3 bases from V and 3 from J; bases not matched to a gene: 7. This CDR3 is built from 15 residues. Germline CDR1 reads SGHNT; CDR2 reads YYREEE (reference sequence).

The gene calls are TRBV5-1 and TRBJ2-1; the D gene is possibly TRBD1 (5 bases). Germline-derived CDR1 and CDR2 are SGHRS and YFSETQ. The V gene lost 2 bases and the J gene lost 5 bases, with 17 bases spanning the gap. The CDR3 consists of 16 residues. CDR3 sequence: CASSLGAAFPHNEQFF. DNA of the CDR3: TGCGCCAGCAGCTTAGGGGCGGCCTTTCCCCACAATGAGCAGTTCTTC.

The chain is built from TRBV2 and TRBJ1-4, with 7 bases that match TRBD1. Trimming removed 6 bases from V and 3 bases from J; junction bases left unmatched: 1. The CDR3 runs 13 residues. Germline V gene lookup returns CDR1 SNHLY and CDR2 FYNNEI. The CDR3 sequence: CASRGQPNEKLFF. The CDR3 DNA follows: TGTGCCAGCAGGGGACAGCCTAATGAAAAACTGTTTTTT.

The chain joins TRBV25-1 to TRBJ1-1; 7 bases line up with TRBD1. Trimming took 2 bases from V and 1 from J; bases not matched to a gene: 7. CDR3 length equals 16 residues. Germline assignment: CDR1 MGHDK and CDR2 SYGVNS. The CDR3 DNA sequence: TGTGCCAGCAGTGAACTCTACCCAGGGGGGAACACTGAAGCTTTCTTT. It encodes CASSELYPGGNTEAFF.

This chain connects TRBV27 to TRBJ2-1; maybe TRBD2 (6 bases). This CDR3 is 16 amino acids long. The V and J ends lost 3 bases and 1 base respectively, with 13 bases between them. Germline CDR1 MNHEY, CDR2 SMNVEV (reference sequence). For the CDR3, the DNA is TGTGCCAGCAGTTTTTCCGGGAGTAAGTCCTACAATGAGCAGTTCTTC. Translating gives CASSFSGSKSYNEQFF.